The TCR beta chain described here comes from a study of cytomegalovirus exposure and HLA in healthy donors. General study findings and limits: It was reportedly the case that the classifier diagnosed cytomegalovirus status with high specificity and sensitivity. Cytomegalovirus-associated status was assigned to 150 to 200 TCR beta chains. Rare sequences made up most TCRs, while some public TCRs were found in many donors.

TCRdb's table, derived via immunoSEQ multiplex PCR, lists solely in-frame clones and lacks some. The sample records more than 300,000 clones, 86% being singletons. CDR3 length: 14 amino acids. J gave up 5 bases and V 6 bases, and 3 bases lay outside the gene matches. Germline CDR1 KGHSH, CDR2 LQKENI. As to this clone: Its specificity is not known.

The V and J genes are TRBV18 and TRBJ2-7; 14 bases are a match to TRBD2. The sequenced sample consisted of PBMCs. The origin of this receptor is a woman under 30 in good health and CMV-seronegative. For the CDR3, the DNA is TGTGCCAGCTCGGAGACTAGCGGGAGGGACGAGCAGTACTTC. Translated: CASSETSGRDEQYF. Drawing the rest from reference TRBV18 and TRBJ2-7, the complete variable domain is NAGVMQNPRHLVRRRGQEARLRCSPMKGHSHVYWYRQLPEEGLKFMVYLQKENIIDESGMPKERFSAEFPKEGPSILRIQQVVRGDSAAYFCASSETSGRDEQYFGPGTRLTVT.